This is a list of T cell receptor beta chains from one sample in a study of shared clonotypes between healthy human individuals. TCRdb's table, derived via immunoSEQ multiplex PCR, lists solely in-frame clones and lacks some. The sample lists a few million clones; over 85% were seen once. The sequenced material came from naive CD4+ T cells from PBMCs. The receptor source for this set is a man aged 18 to 29 in good health. Some clones in this sample may be carry-over from other donors' samples. Both conserved end residues are part of each CDR3. A D gene is named only where the DNA matches it firmly. Only part of the rows carry a size: once, few, many, or a class if the clone is expanded.

D gene: TRBD2; clone size: .; V gene: TRBV10-1; J gene: TRBJ2-5; CDR3 DNA: TGCGCCAGCAGTGTTGGCGGACTAGGCGAAGAGACCCAGTACTTC; CDR3 protein: CASSVGGLGEETQYF
D gene: .; clone size: once; V gene: TRBV28; J gene: TRBJ2-1; CDR3 DNA: TGTGCCAGCAGTTCCGCAGGCTCAACCTACAATGAGCAGTTCTTC; CDR3 protein: CASSSAGSTYNEQFF
D gene: .; clone size: .; V gene: TRBV28; J gene: TRBJ1-1; CDR3 DNA: TGTGCCAGCAGTCCGGTGGACCGGCGAGCTTTCTTT; CDR3 protein: CASSPVDRRAFF
D gene: .; clone size: .; V gene: TRBV19; J gene: TRBJ2-3; CDR3 DNA: TGTGCCAGTAGTACCCGGGACTTCACAGATACGCAGTATTTT; CDR3 protein: CASSTRDFTDTQYF
D gene: TRBD1; clone size: .; V gene: TRBV7-9; J gene: TRBJ1-6; CDR3 DNA: TGTGCCAGCAGCCCATACAGGGGGCAGGATTCACCCCTCCACTTT; CDR3 protein: CASSPYRGQDSPLHF
D gene: .; clone size: .; V gene: TRBV29-1; J gene: TRBJ2-5; CDR3 DNA: TGCAGCGTCCTACCACAGGGAAGGGAGACCCAGTACTTC; CDR3 protein: CSVLPQGRETQYF
D gene: .; clone size: .; V gene: TRBV9; J gene: TRBJ2-2; CDR3 DNA: TGTGCCAGCAGCCCTTGGGCGTCGAACACCGGGGAGCTGTTTTTT; CDR3 protein: CASSPWASNTGELFF
D gene: TRBD2; clone size: once; V gene: TRBV25-1; J gene: TRBJ2-3; CDR3 DNA: TGTGCCAGCAGTGATTCGGGAGGCTCCACAGATACGCAGTATTTT; CDR3 protein: CASSDSGGSTDTQYF
D gene: .; clone size: .; V gene: TRBV12-5; J gene: TRBJ2-2; CDR3 DNA: TGTGCTAGTGGTTTGGTACCCGGGAACCCGGAGAACACCGGGGAGCTGTTTTTT; CDR3 protein: CASGLVPGNPENTGELFF
D gene: TRBD2; clone size: .; V gene: TRBV4-2; J gene: TRBJ2-5; CDR3 DNA: TGTGCCAGCAGGGGGTCTAGCGGCCAAGAGACCCAGTACTTC; CDR3 protein: CASRGSSGQETQYF
D gene: .; clone size: .; V gene: TRBV18; J gene: TRBJ2-5; CDR3 DNA: TGTGCCAGCTCGCAGACATTTCAAGAGACCCAGTACTTC; CDR3 protein: CASSQTFQETQYF
D gene: TRBD1; clone size: .; V gene: TRBV11-3; J gene: TRBJ1-1; CDR3 DNA: TGTGCCAGCAGCTCGGGACAGTACACTGAAGCTTTCTTT; CDR3 protein: CASSSGQYTEAFF
D gene: TRBD2; clone size: .; V gene: TRBV28; J gene: TRBJ2-7; CDR3 DNA: TGTGCCAGCAGTTCCCCCGCGGGGGACTCGTACGAGCAGTACTTC; CDR3 protein: CASSSPAGDSYEQYF
D gene: .; clone size: .; V gene: TRBV9; J gene: TRBJ1-4; CDR3 DNA: TGTGCCAGCAGCGTAACAGGGAGGGATGAAAAACTGTTTTTT; CDR3 protein: CASSVTGRDEKLFF
D gene: .; clone size: .; V gene: TRBV18; J gene: TRBJ1-2; CDR3 DNA: TGTGCCAGCTCCCCGACGGAGGGAGACTATGGCTACACCTTC; CDR3 protein: CASSPTEGDYGYTF
D gene: .; clone size: once; V gene: TRBV6-1; J gene: TRBJ1-1; CDR3 DNA: TGTGCCAGCAGTGAAGCCGGGGGCTTTGAAGCTTTCTTT; CDR3 protein: CASSEAGGFEAFF
D gene: .; clone size: .; V gene: TRBV5-1; J gene: TRBJ2-3; CDR3 DNA: TGCGCCAGCAGCATAGCCACAGATACGCAGTATTTT; CDR3 protein: CASSIATDTQYF
D gene: .; clone size: .; V gene: TRBV18; J gene: TRBJ2-1; CDR3 DNA: TGTGCCAGCTCACCATTACTAAACTACAATGAGCAGTTCTTC; CDR3 protein: CASSPLLNYNEQFF
D gene: .; clone size: .; V gene: TRBV4-2; J gene: TRBJ2-2; CDR3 DNA: TGTGCCAGCAGCCAAGCGGAGGGGGCGCGGACCGGGGAGCTGTTTTTT; CDR3 protein: CASSQAEGARTGELFF
D gene: TRBD2; clone size: .; V gene: TRBV28; J gene: TRBJ2-2; CDR3 DNA: TGTGCCAGCAGTTTATTGTCTAGCGGGAGATATGGGGCGCGAACCGGGGAGCTGTTTTTT; CDR3 protein: CASSLLSSGRYGARTGELFF
D gene: .; clone size: .; V gene: TRBV15; J gene: TRBJ2-7; CDR3 DNA: TGTGCCACCAGCGGGGGATTAGGGAAGCAGTACTTC; CDR3 protein: CATSGGLGKQYF
D gene: .; clone size: once; V gene: TRBV7-9; J gene: TRBJ2-7; CDR3 DNA: TGTGCCAGCAGCTTATTTCAGGGAACCTACGAGCAGTACTTC; CDR3 protein: CASSLFQGTYEQYF
D gene: TRBD2; clone size: .; V gene: TRBV9; J gene: TRBJ2-1; CDR3 DNA: TGTGCCAGCAGCGTAGCTACTAGCGGCACCTACAATGAGCAGTTCTTC; CDR3 protein: CASSVATSGTYNEQFF
D gene: TRBD2; clone size: .; V gene: TRBV5-1; J gene: TRBJ2-1; CDR3 DNA: TGCGCCAGCAGCTTGGTTCCTAGCGGGTCTATCTCCTACAATGAGCAGTTCTTC; CDR3 protein: CASSLVPSGSISYNEQFF
D gene: TRBD1; clone size: .; V gene: TRBV6-1; J gene: TRBJ2-5; CDR3 DNA: TGTGCCAGCAGTATCTTAGGGACAGGAACAGAGACCCAGTACTTC; CDR3 protein: CASSILGTGTETQYF
D gene: .; clone size: .; V gene: TRBV7-2; J gene: TRBJ1-6; CDR3 DNA: TGTGCCAGCAGCTTCTCAGGGTCCTCATCACCCCTCCACTTT; CDR3 protein: CASSFSGSSSPLHF
D gene: .; clone size: once; V gene: TRBV6-6; J gene: TRBJ2-3; CDR3 DNA: TGTGCCAGCAGTTCCGCGTGGGATACGCAGTATTTT; CDR3 protein: CASSSAWDTQYF
D gene: .; clone size: once; V gene: TRBV5-1; J gene: TRBJ2-7; CDR3 DNA: TGCGCCAGCAGCTCCCCCACGGGACACCTTTCCTACGAGCAGTACTTC; CDR3 protein: CASSSPTGHLSYEQYF
D gene: .; clone size: .; V gene: TRBV7-8; J gene: TRBJ1-2; CDR3 DNA: TGTGCCAGCAGCTTAGGTGTTGGGGACCGGGCCTATGGCTACACCTTC; CDR3 protein: CASSLGVGDRAYGYTF
D gene: TRBD1; clone size: .; V gene: TRBV18; J gene: TRBJ1-5; CDR3 DNA: TGTGCCAGCTCACCGAATACAGGGGTTCAGCCCCAGCATTTT; CDR3 protein: CASSPNTGVQPQHF
D gene: TRBD2; clone size: .; V gene: TRBV18; J gene: TRBJ2-1; CDR3 DNA: TGTGCCAGCTCACCAGAGGGGCTAGCGGGAGGCCCGCAGTTCTTC; CDR3 protein: CASSPEGLAGGPQFF
D gene: TRBD2; clone size: .; V gene: TRBV7-2; J gene: TRBJ2-7; CDR3 DNA: TGTGCCAGCAGCCCCCCTAGCGGGAGTGGGGACGAGCAGTACTTC; CDR3 protein: CASSPPSGSGDEQYF
D gene: TRBD2; clone size: .; V gene: TRBV28; J gene: TRBJ2-1; CDR3 DNA: TGTGCCAGCAGGCCCTCTAGCGGTTCTTACAATGAGCAGTTCTTC; CDR3 protein: CASRPSSGSYNEQFF
D gene: TRBD2; clone size: .; V gene: TRBV28; J gene: TRBJ2-6; CDR3 DNA: TGTGCCAGCAGTTTAGACGGGAGGGGAGCCAACGTCCTGACTTTC; CDR3 protein: CASSLDGRGANVLTF
D gene: .; clone size: .; V gene: TRBV12-2; J gene: TRBJ2-6; CDR3 DNA: TGTGCAAGTCGCTTTTCGGGCAGGGCAAGGGACTCTGGGGCCAACGTCCTGACTTTC; CDR3 protein: CASRFSGRARDSGANVLTF
D gene: .; clone size: .; V gene: TRBV13; J gene: TRBJ2-5; CDR3 DNA: TGTGCCAGCAGCCCAAGGGGTGGCGAGACCCAGTACTTC; CDR3 protein: CASSPRGGETQYF
D gene: TRBD2; clone size: .; V gene: TRBV27; J gene: TRBJ2-1; CDR3 DNA: TGTGCCAGCAGTCCATTTAGCGGGAGGCTAACCTACAATGAGCAGTTCTTC; CDR3 protein: CASSPFSGRLTYNEQFF
D gene: TRBD1; clone size: .; V gene: TRBV28; J gene: TRBJ2-7; CDR3 DNA: TGTGCCAGTACGACAGGGGGAAAATACGAGCAGTACTTC; CDR3 protein: CASTTGGKYEQYF
D gene: TRBD2; clone size: .; V gene: TRBV7-9; J gene: TRBJ2-5; CDR3 DNA: TGTGCCAGCAGCTTAGCTCTAGCGGTGCCTCACTTC; CDR3 protein: CASSLALAVPHF
D gene: .; clone size: .; V gene: TRBV5-1; J gene: TRBJ2-5; CDR3 DNA: TGCGCCAGCAGCTTGGAGGGAATCCAAGAGACCCAGTACTTC; CDR3 protein: CASSLEGIQETQYF
D gene: .; clone size: .; V gene: TRBV2; J gene: TRBJ2-5; CDR3 DNA: TGTGCCAGCAGGAGGGGGGTCCTCGAGACCCAGTACTTC; CDR3 protein: CASRRGVLETQYF
D gene: .; clone size: once; V gene: TRBV15; J gene: TRBJ2-7; CDR3 DNA: TGTGCCACCAGCAGGGACCGGGGCTACGAGCAGTACTTC; CDR3 protein: CATSRDRGYEQYF
D gene: .; clone size: .; V gene: TRBV5-1; J gene: TRBJ2-6; CDR3 DNA: TGCGCCAGCAGTCCCGGACTGCCGTCTGGGGCCAACGTCCTGACTTTC; CDR3 protein: CASSPGLPSGANVLTF
D gene: .; clone size: .; V gene: TRBV19; J gene: TRBJ1-2; CDR3 DNA: TGTGCCAGTAGTATGACGGGAGGAAACTATGGCTACACCTTC; CDR3 protein: CASSMTGGNYGYTF
D gene: TRBD2; clone size: .; V gene: TRBV7-6; J gene: TRBJ2-5; CDR3 DNA: TGTGCCAGCAGCCCACTGACTAGCGGTGAAGAGACCCAGTACTTC; CDR3 protein: CASSPLTSGEETQYF
D gene: TRBD1; clone size: .; V gene: TRBV7-8; J gene: TRBJ1-1; CDR3 DNA: TGTGCCAGCAGCTTAGGGACAGGGGCCGGCACTGAAGCTTTCTTT; CDR3 protein: CASSLGTGAGTEAFF
D gene: .; clone size: .; V gene: TRBV18; J gene: TRBJ1-1; CDR3 DNA: TGTGCCAGCTCACCGTCGATGGTGAGTGGCACTGAAGCTTTCTTT; CDR3 protein: CASSPSMVSGTEAFF
D gene: .; clone size: .; V gene: TRBV14; J gene: TRBJ1-1; CDR3 DNA: TGTGCCAGCAGCCGAGGGAAGGGGAAAGCTTTCTTT; CDR3 protein: CASSRGKGKAFF
D gene: TRBD1; clone size: few; V gene: TRBV2; J gene: TRBJ1-1; CDR3 DNA: TGTGCCAGCAGGACAGGGGATACTGAAGCTTTCTTT; CDR3 protein: CASRTGDTEAFF
D gene: TRBD2; clone size: .; V gene: TRBV7-2; J gene: TRBJ2-7; CDR3 DNA: TGTGCCAGCAGCCCCGGGACTAGCGGGAGGGACTCCTACGAGCAGTACTTC; CDR3 protein: CASSPGTSGRDSYEQYF
D gene: TRBD2; clone size: .; V gene: TRBV7-2; J gene: TRBJ2-1; CDR3 DNA: TGTGCCAGCAGCTTAGGACTAGCGTCCTACAATGAGCAGTTCTTC; CDR3 protein: CASSLGLASYNEQFF
D gene: .; clone size: .; V gene: TRBV29-1; J gene: TRBJ2-7; CDR3 DNA: TGCAGCGTTGCAGGGACTTACGAGCAGTACTTC; CDR3 protein: CSVAGTYEQYF
D gene: TRBD2; clone size: .; V gene: TRBV5-1; J gene: TRBJ2-5; CDR3 DNA: TGCGCCAGCAGCTTGGCTTCTAGCGGGAGGCCTGATGAGACCCAGTACTTC; CDR3 protein: CASSLASSGRPDETQYF
D gene: TRBD2; clone size: .; V gene: TRBV5-4; J gene: TRBJ2-3; CDR3 DNA: TGTGCCAGCAGCTTGTCGCTAGCGGGAGTATTGGATACGCAGTATTTT; CDR3 protein: CASSLSLAGVLDTQYF
D gene: TRBD2; clone size: .; V gene: TRBV4-1; J gene: TRBJ2-1; CDR3 DNA: TGCGCCAGCAGCCGTGGACTAGCGGGAAACTACAATGAGCAGTTCTTC; CDR3 protein: CASSRGLAGNYNEQFF
D gene: TRBD2; clone size: .; V gene: TRBV5-4; J gene: TRBJ2-5; CDR3 DNA: TGTGCCAGCAGCTTGGGACTAGCGGGAGAAAAGACCCAGTACTTC; CDR3 protein: CASSLGLAGEKTQYF
D gene: TRBD1; clone size: .; V gene: TRBV7-8; J gene: TRBJ2-7; CDR3 DNA: TGTGCCAGCAGCCCCGGGACAGGCCGGACCTACGAGCAGTACTTC; CDR3 protein: CASSPGTGRTYEQYF
D gene: .; clone size: .; V gene: TRBV7-9; J gene: TRBJ2-1; CDR3 DNA: TGTGCCAGCAGCTTAGTTACTAGATCCAATGAGCAGTTCTTC; CDR3 protein: CASSLVTRSNEQFF
D gene: .; clone size: .; V gene: TRBV6-1; J gene: TRBJ2-3; CDR3 DNA: TGTGCCAGCAGGGACCGACCTCGGGGGGATACGCAGTATTTT; CDR3 protein: CASRDRPRGDTQYF
D gene: TRBD2; clone size: .; V gene: TRBV27; J gene: TRBJ2-7; CDR3 DNA: TGTGCCAGCAGTTTGGTTAGCGGGAGTTACGAGCAGTACTTC; CDR3 protein: CASSLVSGSYEQYF